Listed below are T cell receptor beta chains from one sample, sequenced in a study of blood T cell repertoires in COVID-19. The repertoire was sequenced with immunoSEQ multiplex PCR; TCRdb's copy has only in-frame clones and lacks some. The repertoire has 250,000 to 400,000 clones, 80% to 90% of them found once; the top ten carry approximately 5%. The sequenced material came from PBMCs or T cells enriched from blood (not recorded which). The receptors were gathered from a woman aged 25 to 39 who had recovered from COVID-19. Each CDR3 is given with its conserved first and last residue. Each record gives: clone size, D gene, V gene, J gene, CDR3 DNA, CDR3 protein. The D gene is left open where the match is weak. Part of the rows lack a size; the others show once, few, many or a class for expanded clones.

NA	TRBD1	TRBV5-1	TRBJ1-2	TGCGCCAGCAGCTTGGCCCGGACAGGGGTAGAGGGCTACACCTTC	CASSLARTGVEGYTF
once	TRBD1	TRBV11-2	TRBJ1-3	TGTGCCAGCAGCGCACGGACAGGGTTGGGCACAGGCTCTGGAAACACCATATATTTT	CASSARTGLGTGSGNTIYF
NA	NA	TRBV30	TRBJ1-3	TGTGCCTGGGGAACAGGGCCCTATGGAAACACCATATATTTT	CAWGTGPYGNTIYF
NA	TRBD1	TRBV4-2	TRBJ2-7	TGTGCCAGCAGCCTTACCGGGACAGGGTCCTACGAGCAGTACTTC	CASSLTGTGSYEQYF
NA	NA	TRBV2	TRBJ1-6	TGTGCCAGCAGTGAAGACACAGGATCACCCCTCCACTTT	CASSEDTGSPLHF
once	NA	TRBV5-1	TRBJ2-5	TGCGCCAGCAGCTACATCAGCCAAGAGACCCAGTACTTC	CASSYISQETQYF
NA	TRBD1	TRBV28	TRBJ1-2	TGTGCCAGCAGGGCGACAGGGACCCATGGCTACACCTTC	CASRATGTHGYTF
few	TRBD1	TRBV6-1	TRBJ2-7	TGTGCCAGCAGTGGCCCAGGACAGGGGGCGCCCCTCGAGCAGTACTTC	CASSGPGQGAPLEQYF
NA	TRBD1	TRBV12-3/TRBV12-4	TRBJ1-1	TGTGCCAGCACCCTGACAGGGATTGAAGCTTTCTTT	CASTLTGIEAFF
NA	NA	TRBV7-9	TRBJ1-4	TGTGCCAGCAGCCGTGGGACTTCTGGCTTTAATGAAAAACTGTTTTTT	CASSRGTSGFNEKLFF
NA	TRBD2	TRBV19	TRBJ2-3	TGTGCCAGTAGTACAGCGGGGCATACGCAGTATTTT	CASSTAGHTQYF
NA	NA	TRBV7-3	TRBJ2-3	TGTGCCAGCAGCTTAACCGGGTTAGGGGGCACAGATACGCAGTATTTT	CASSLTGLGGTDTQYF
NA	TRBD1	TRBV19	TRBJ1-1	TGTGCCAGTAGCAGAGGGACAGGCGGTATGAACACTGAAGCTTTCTTT	CASSRGTGGMNTEAFF
NA	TRBD1	TRBV7-2	TRBJ2-5	TGTGCCAGCAGCTTAATGGGACAGCCCCAAGAGACCCAGTACTTC	CASSLMGQPQETQYF